What follows is one TCR beta chain and its context. What it binds is unknown. Terminally differentiated effector memory CD45RA+ cells were left out of the naive CD8 fraction, which was CD45RO-negative and positively selected for CCR7. The protocol was immunoSEQ multiplex PCR, while the TCRdb copy is restricted to in-frame clones and leaves out a portion. The sample lists around 2.1 million clones; around 93% were seen once. The CDR3 has 15 amino acids. Germline V gene lookup returns CDR1 MDHEN and CDR2 SYDVKM. Deletions cut 5 bases from V and 2 bases from J, with 15 bases between. This record comes from a study of shared clonotypes between healthy human individuals. Study-wide results and limits: Across subsets, estimated richness was generally greater for naive than for memory populations.

The specimen was naive CD8+ T cells from PBMCs. The receptor comes from a man between 18 and 29 years old in good health. Some clones in this sample may be carry-over from other donors' samples. This chain uses TRBV28 with TRBJ1-2, with no clear D. CDR3 in amino acids: CASSIIRELNYGYTF. CDR3 coding DNA: TGTGCCAGCAGTATTATCCGGGAGCTCAACTATGGCTACACCTTC.